These 27 T cell receptor beta chains originate from one sample sequenced in a study of cytomegalovirus exposure and HLA in healthy donors. PCR employed 60 Vbeta and 13 Jbeta primers. Some clones are missing from TCRdb's copy, which holds only in-frame ones; the method was immunoSEQ multiplex PCR. The table shows roughly 100,000 clones, with approximately 72% occurring only once. The specimen sequenced was PBMCs. Source of these receptors: a man aged 25-45 years in good health and CMV-seronegative.

V gene TRBV6-5 combines with J gene TRBJ2-7, with TRBD2 as a possible D gene (5 bases). The CDR3 runs to 15 residues. The germline V gene encodes CDR1 MNHEY and CDR2 SVGAGI. Trimming stripped 4 bases from V and 2 bases from J, with 15 bases between. The CDR3 is CASSSPGSGTYEQYF. The CDR3 DNA sequence: TGTGCCAGCAGTTCCCCGGGATCGGGTACCTACGAGCAGTACTTC.

The CDR3 coding sequence is TGTGCCAGCGGTTTGGGACAGGGGGCTTTCACCATATATTTT. Translated: CASGLGQGAFTIYF. The chain recombines TRBV6-1 with TRBJ1-3; TRBD1 agrees at 12 bases. This CDR3 is 14 amino acids long. Germline V gene data show CDR1 as MNHNS and CDR2 as SASEGT. The trim removed 8 bases at V and 9 bases at J, leaving 8 bases unmatched.

This sequence joins TRBV7-2 and TRBJ2-5; possible D gene TRBD2, 6 bases. The germline CDR1 and CDR2 sequences are SGHTA and FQGNSA. V shed 6 bases and J shed 14 bases, with 22 bases lying between them. This CDR3 is 13 amino acids long. CDR3 region: CASRDGAGILQYF. DNA of the CDR3: TGTGCCAGCAGAGATGGGGCGGGGATACTCCAATACTTC.

The J gene is TRBJ1-1, the V gene TRBV21-1; the D segment call TRBD1 is taken from the table without a DNA check. TRBV21-1 is annotated as a pseudogene. The CDR3 spans 17 residues. CDR3 sequence: CASSKGLTGQVDTEAFF. Here the CDR3 DNA reads TGTGCCAGCAGCAAAGGTCTGACAGGGCAGGTGGACACTGAAGCTTTCTTT.

V and J are TRBV19 and TRBJ1-1; weak D call: TRBD1 (6 bases). Trimming pared 5 bases from V and 1 base from J, leaving 14 bases between. The CDR3 has 15 residues. Germline CDR1 LNHDA, CDR2 SQIVND (reference sequence). In DNA, the CDR3 is TGTGCCAGTAGTCTATTGGGACACAAGAACACTGAAGCTTTCTTT. Its translation is CASSLLGHKNTEAFF.

This clone was observed once. This chain uses TRBV7-9 with TRBJ2-5; 10 bases align to TRBD2. This CDR3 comprises 17 residues. CDR1 and CDR2 from the germline V gene are SEHNR and FQNEAQ (reference sequence). Losses at the gene ends were 0 bases for V and 2 bases for J; bases not matched to a gene: 6. CDR3 region: CASSLAPAGGPQETQYF. CDR3 in DNA: TGTGCCAGCAGCTTAGCACCAGCGGGGGGGCCGCAAGAGACCCAGTACTTC.

The chain links TRBV2 to TRBJ2-1; 7 bases match TRBD2. The V segment lost 7 bases and the J segment 10 bases; nucleotides outside the gene matches: 16. CDR3 length: 15 amino acids. The germline gives CDR1 SNHLY, CDR2 FYNNEI. DNA of the CDR3: TGTGCCAGCAACCATGAAGCTTCCCGAGCGGGGGAGCAGTTCTTC. This sequence encodes CASNHEASRAGEQFF.

The gene calls are TRBV2 and TRBJ2-2, with 8 positions matching TRBD2. Germline assignment: CDR1 SNHLY and CDR2 FYNNEI. Losses at the gene ends were 4 bases for V and 1 base for J; bases not matched to a gene: 2. CDR3 length equals 15 residues. The CDR3 DNA reads TGTGCCAGCAGTGTCAGCGGGGGGAACACCGGGGAGCTGTTTTTT. Translating it yields CASSVSGGNTGELFF.

The chain joins TRBV6-5 to TRBJ2-2; 8 nucleotides align to TRBD1. The germline CDR1 and CDR2 sequences are MNHEY and SVGAGI. J gave up 6 bases and V 4 bases, and 10 bases lay outside the gene matches. This CDR3 region has 16 residues. In nucleotides, the CDR3 is TGTGCCAGCAGTTTAGCCCGGACAGGGATTGCCGGGGAGCTGTTTTTT. Amino acids: CASSLARTGIAGELFF.

The chain carries TRBV6-5 and TRBJ1-4, with D hard to call. Germline V gene lookup returns CDR1 MNHEY and CDR2 SVGAGI. The CDR3 has 13 amino acids. Trimming cost V 2 bases and J 8 bases, with 9 bases left between them. CDR3 residues: CASSYVSREKLFF. The CDR3 bases are TGTGCCAGCAGTTACGTATCTCGGGAAAAACTGTTTTTT.

This sequence joins TRBV11-3 and TRBJ2-1, with TRBD2 matching 10 bases. V gave up 1 base and J gave up 9 bases; unmatched junction bases: 3. This CDR3 comprises 14 residues. The germline V gene has CDR1 SGHNT and CDR2 YENEEA. Here the CDR3 reads CASSLASSGGEQFF. CDR3 nucleotide sequence: TGTGCCAGCAGCTTAGCCTCTAGCGGGGGTGAGCAGTTCTTC.

This chain uses TRBV4-3 with TRBJ1-1, with TRBD1 as a possible D gene (5 bases). Looked up from germline, CDR1 is LGHNA and CDR2 is YSLEER. V gave up 0 bases and J gave up 7 bases, with 15 bases separating them. CDR3 length: 15 residues. The CDR3 DNA reads as TGCGCCAGCAGCCAAGATCAGGGCGGTTTAATTGAAGCTTTCTTT. Encoded protein: CASSQDQGGLIEAFF.

The V gene is TRBV6-5, the J gene TRBJ2-5; TRBD1 matches at 7 bases. Gene TRBJ2-7 matches the end of the DNA better, so the J call may be wrong. The CDR3 length is 15 residues. Germline CDR1 MNHEY, CDR2 SVGAGI. For the CDR3, the DNA is TGTGCCAGCAGTTACGGGGCAGGGGGCTCCTACGAGCAGTACTTC. This sequence encodes CASSYGAGGSYEQYF.

This chain links TRBV7-9 with TRBJ2-5, with 8 positions matching TRBD1. The V and J ends lost 11 bases and 1 base, in that order; junction bases with no gene match: 9. This CDR3 spans 14 amino acids. Germline CDR1 is SEHNR and CDR2 is FQNEAQ (reference sequence). The CDR3 DNA is TGTGCCGCAATGACAGGGGACAGCCAAGAGACCCAGTACTTC. Translated: CAAMTGDSQETQYF.

This clone appeared a few times. The chain recombines TRBV28 with TRBJ1-1; possibly TRBD1 for D (5 bases). Germline V gene data show CDR1 as MDHEN and CDR2 as SYDVKM. This CDR3 is 13 amino acids long. V was pared by 2 bases and J by 1 base, with 5 bases between. CDR3 sequence (DNA): TGTGCCAGCAGTTTAACAGGGAACACTGAAGCTTTCTTT. It encodes CASSLTGNTEAFF.

The genes are TRBV6-6 and TRBJ2-5; the D gene is possibly TRBD2 (7 bases). Germline CDR1 MNHNY, CDR2 SVGAGI (reference sequence). V was clipped by 6 bases and J by 5 bases, with 19 bases between them. CDR3 length equals 15 residues. The CDR3 DNA is TGTGCCAGCAGGTCCCGGGGGGCGGGGTTTGAGACCCAGTACTTC. It encodes CASRSRGAGFETQYF.

This rearrangement joins TRBV29-1 to TRBJ1-6; 8 bases line up with TRBD1. From germline, CDR1 is SQVTM and CDR2 ANQGSEA. V lost 6 bases and J lost 3; bases outside the gene matches: 4. The CDR3 is 14 amino acids. The CDR3 coding sequence is TGCAGCGTCCGACAGGGGAACTATAATTCACCCCTCCACTTT. Its protein product is CSVRQGNYNSPLHF.

The rearrangement joins TRBV15 to TRBJ1-3; D ambiguous. The CDR3 spans 15 residues. Trimming stripped 0 bases from V and 1 base from J, with 7 bases between. Germline V lookup: CDR1 LNHNV, CDR2 YYDKDF (reference sequence). CDR3 amino acids: CATSRDYGSGNTIYF. CDR3 in DNA: TGTGCCACCAGCAGAGATTACGGGTCTGGAAACACCATATATTTT.

The J gene is TRBJ2-1, the V gene TRBV19, with D maybe TRBD2 (6 bases). Germline V gives CDR1 LNHDA, CDR2 SQIVND (reference sequence). This CDR3 spans 14 amino acids. V lost 4 bases and J 7 bases, leaving 14 bases between the germline ends. The CDR3 bases are TGTGCCAGTAGTAACCGGGTAGGGAGGAATGAGCAGTTCTTC. Encoded protein: CASSNRVGRNEQFF.

This chain connects TRBV19 to TRBJ1-3, with D perhaps matching TRBD1 (5 bases). This CDR3 contains 18 residues. Germline V gene data show CDR1 as LNHDA and CDR2 as SQIVND (reference sequence). The germline V and J ends were trimmed by 6 bases and 0 bases, with 21 bases remaining between them. The CDR3 DNA sequence: TGTGCCAGTAGCAGAACTGGAACAGGTGGATTCTCTGGAAACACCATATATTTT. Translating gives CASSRTGTGGFSGNTIYF. Complete variable domain (other parts from reference TRBV19 and TRBJ1-3): DGGITQSPKYLFRKEGQNVTLSCEQNLNHDAMYWYRQDPGQGLRLIYYSQIVNDFQKGDIAEGYSVSREKKESFPLTVTSAQKNPTAFYLCASSRTGTGGFSGNTIYFGEGSWLTVV.

This sequence joins TRBV9 and TRBJ2-2; 8 bases agree with TRBD1. V lost 0 bases to trimming and J lost 7 bases; unmatched junction nucleotides: 8. Germline lookup yields CDR1 SGDLS and CDR2 YYNGEE. The CDR3 extends over 16 amino acids. The chain's CDR3 is CASSVGAGGADGELFF. CDR3 DNA sequence: TGTGCCAGCAGCGTAGGGGCAGGGGGCGCCGACGGGGAGCTGTTTTTT.

Concerning this clone itself: Other DNA sequences of this sample code for an identical CDR3. The rearrangement links TRBV18 to TRBJ2-3; the D gene is possibly TRBD1 (5 bases). CDR3 length equals 11 residues. CDR1 and CDR2 (germline): KGHSH, LQKENI. V dropped 6 bases and J dropped 5 bases, with 6 bases sitting between them. The CDR3 here is CASSQGDTQYF. CDR3 in DNA: TGTGCCAGCTCTCAGGGAGATACGCAGTATTTT.

This clone was seen a few times. V is TRBV4-1 and J is TRBJ1-1; the D gene is possibly TRBD1 (6 bases). Germline assignment: CDR1 MGHRA and CDR2 YSYEKL. The CDR3 length is 15 residues. Trimming removed 4 bases at V and 5 bases at J, with 17 bases between. This CDR3 reads CASSLDGGGRTEAFF. CDR3 in DNA: TGCGCCAGCAGCCTAGATGGCGGGGGGCGAACTGAAGCTTTCTTT.

The V and J genes are TRBV4-1 and TRBJ1-1, with no clear D. Per the germline V gene, CDR1 is MGHRA and CDR2 is YSYEKL. CDR3 size: 15 residues. Trimming stripped 3 bases from V and 0 bases from J, with 11 bases between. CDR3 sequence reads: CASSHLWAVNTEAFF. In DNA form, the CDR3 reads TGCGCCAGCAGCCACCTTTGGGCCGTGAACACTGAAGCTTTCTTT.

The chain has TRBV6-5 and TRBJ2-7; D is ambiguous. V was shortened by 7 bases and J by 4 bases, with 11 bases between the two germline ends. CDR3 length: 12 residues. The germline V gene has CDR1 MNHEY and CDR2 SVGAGI. The CDR3 DNA sequence: TGTGCCAGCACCAATACCGGTTACGAGCAGTACTTC. Translating it yields CASTNTGYEQYF.

The chain carries TRBV6-5 and TRBJ2-7; possibly TRBD1 for D (6 bases). V gave up 6 bases and J gave up 6 bases, with 15 bases separating them. The CDR3 consists of 13 residues. Germline CDR1 MNHEY, CDR2 SVGAGI. In DNA, the CDR3 is TGTGCCAGCAGACTACAGGGTTCCCGCGAGCAGTACTTC. It codes for CASRLQGSREQYF.

The V and J genes are TRBV27 and TRBJ2-7; D unclear. The V gene lost 3 bases and the J gene lost 3 bases, with 9 bases spanning the gap. The CDR3 consists of 13 residues. Germline lookup yields CDR1 MNHEY and CDR2 SMNVEV (reference sequence). DNA of the CDR3: TGTGCCAGCAGTTTGGGTGAGGACTACGAGCAGTACTTC. Its protein is CASSLGEDYEQYF.